What follows are 9 T cell receptor beta chains derived from one specimen sequenced in a study of shared clonotypes between healthy human individuals. Sequencing used immunoSEQ multiplex PCR; TCRdb keeps in-frame clones, though not all of them. The sample lists roughly 500,000 clones; almost 97% were seen once. Sequencing was done on a sample of naive CD4+ T cells sorted from blood. Subset given: CD45RA+ positively selected. All receptors derive from a woman aged 25 to 45 in good health.

The chain employs TRBV18 and TRBJ2-1; a weak D match, TRBD2 (6 bases). The CDR3 is 15 amino acids. Germline CDR1 is KGHSH and CDR2 is LQKENI. V gave up 6 bases and J gave up 7 bases, with 19 bases separating them. In nucleotides, the CDR3 is TGTGCCAGCTCGTCCCGGGGCCCGCGGGGAAATGAGCAGTTCTTC. Its translation is CASSSRGPRGNEQFF.

On this clone itself: The same CDR3 can be traced to other DNA sequences in this sample. The chain employs TRBV9 and TRBJ2-1; 9 bases map to TRBD2. J lost 0 bases, V lost 2 bases, and 0 bases had no gene match. Germline V gene data show CDR1 as SGDLS and CDR2 as YYNGEE. The CDR3 is 15 amino acids. The CDR3 loop reads CASSVSGSSYNEQFF. DNA for the CDR3: TGTGCCAGCAGCGTTAGCGGGAGCTCCTACAATGAGCAGTTCTTC.

This chain connects TRBV7-8 to TRBJ2-7, with 8 positions matching TRBD2. The CDR3 sequence is 14 residues long. The trim removed 2 bases at V and 3 bases at J, leaving 3 bases unmatched. The germline V gene encodes CDR1 SGHVS and CDR2 FQNEAQ. The CDR3 loop reads CASSLRLAGYEQYF. The CDR3, as DNA: TGTGCCAGCAGCTTACGGCTAGCGGGCTACGAGCAGTACTTC.

V gene TRBV7-8 combines with J gene TRBJ2-5; D remains unclear. With 5 bases removed from V and 2 bases from J, the gap between germline ends came to 12 bases. Germline CDR1 reads SGHVS; CDR2 reads FQNEAQ. This CDR3 contains 14 residues. The CDR3, as DNA: TGTGCCAGCAGCCCCAAAATTTCGCAAGAGACCCAGTACTTC. Translating gives CASSPKISQETQYF.

The genes are TRBV18 and TRBJ2-1; D not certain. CDR1 is KGHSH, CDR2 LQKENI, per germline. The CDR3 has 14 amino acids. V lost 0 bases and J lost 6, with 9 bases in between. The chain's CDR3 is CASSPPSRPNEQFF. The CDR3, as DNA: TGTGCCAGCTCACCACCGTCTAGACCCAATGAGCAGTTCTTC.

The chain uses TRBV6-6 and TRBJ2-2; D remains ambiguous. The V gene lost 5 bases and the J gene lost 3 bases, with 10 bases spanning the gap. The germline gives CDR1 MNHNY, CDR2 SVGAGI (reference sequence). This CDR3 contains 14 residues. CDR3 bases: TGTGCCAGCAGTCATAGAGCAGACACCGGGGAGCTGTTTTTT. Its protein product is CASSHRADTGELFF.

The chain employs TRBV6-6 and TRBJ1-5; no definite D call. The germline CDR1 and CDR2 sequences are MNHNY and SVGAGI (reference sequence). V gave up 4 bases and J gave up 1 base, with 11 bases separating them. CDR3 length equals 15 residues. The CDR3 loop reads CASSFKGMSNQPQHF. CDR3 nucleotide sequence: TGTGCCAGCAGTTTCAAAGGGATGAGCAATCAGCCCCAGCATTTT.

The J gene is TRBJ2-3, the V gene TRBV28; 9 bases fit TRBD1. CDR1 is MDHEN and CDR2 is SYDVKM in the germline V gene. The ends lost 6 bases at V and 4 bases at J; junction bases unmatched: 11. The CDR3 consists of 16 residues. For the CDR3, the DNA is TGTGCCAGCAGAACCAATACAGGGGGCGGCGCAGATACGCAGTATTTT. Translated, it gives CASRTNTGGGADTQYF.

This chain links TRBV6-6 with TRBJ1-1; D unresolved. The CDR3 runs to 13 residues. CDR1 and CDR2 (germline): MNHNY, SVGAGI (reference sequence). Trimming shortened V by 6 bases and J by 6 bases, and 14 bases separated the two germline ends. This CDR3 is CASSPREGSEAFF. DNA of the CDR3: TGTGCCAGCAGCCCGAGGGAGGGATCTGAAGCTTTCTTT.